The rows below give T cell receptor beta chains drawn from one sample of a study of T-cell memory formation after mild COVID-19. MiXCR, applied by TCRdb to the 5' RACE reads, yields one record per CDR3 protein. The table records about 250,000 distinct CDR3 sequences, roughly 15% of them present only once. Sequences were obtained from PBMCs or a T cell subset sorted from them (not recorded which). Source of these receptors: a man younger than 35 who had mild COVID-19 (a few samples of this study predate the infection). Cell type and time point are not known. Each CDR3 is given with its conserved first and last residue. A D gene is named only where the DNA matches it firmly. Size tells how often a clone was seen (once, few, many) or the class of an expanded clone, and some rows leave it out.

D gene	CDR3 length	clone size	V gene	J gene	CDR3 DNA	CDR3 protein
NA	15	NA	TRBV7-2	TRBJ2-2	TGTGCCAGCAGCGCCTCAGGAGAGAACACCGGGGAGCTGTTTTTT	CASSASGENTGELFF
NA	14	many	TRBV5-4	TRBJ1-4	TGTGCCAGCAGCTTACAGGGCGCGGAGGAAAAACTGTTTTTT	CASSLQGAEEKLFF
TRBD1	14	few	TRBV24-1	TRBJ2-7	TGTGCCACCAGAAGCGACAGGGTCTCCTACGAGCAGTACTTC	CATRSDRVSYEQYF
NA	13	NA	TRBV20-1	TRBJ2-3	TGCAGTGGACTGTACTCTAGCACAGATACGCAGTATTTT	CSGLYSSTDTQYF
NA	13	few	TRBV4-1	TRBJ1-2	TGCGCCAGCAGCCAAGATTTGTGGAATGGCTACACCTTC	CASSQDLWNGYTF
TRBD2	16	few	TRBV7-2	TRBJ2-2	TGTGCCAGCAGCTCGGGGCTAGCGGGGAGGACCGGGGAGCTGTTTTTT	CASSSGLAGRTGELFF
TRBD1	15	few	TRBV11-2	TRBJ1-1	TGTGCCAGCAGCCCAGGACAGGGAGTGAACACTGAAGCTTTCTTT	CASSPGQGVNTEAFF
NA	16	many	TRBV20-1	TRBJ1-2	TGCAGTGCTAGAGCCACCCTTACGGCTTACGAACGAGGCTACACCTTC	CSARATLTAYERGYTF
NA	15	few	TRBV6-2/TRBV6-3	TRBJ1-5	TGTGCCAGCAGAGGCAGGGGAGTGGGCAATCAGCCCCAGCATTTT	CASRGRGVGNQPQHF
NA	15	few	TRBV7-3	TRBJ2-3	TGTGCCAGCAGCCCCTCAGGGGGGAGCACAGATACGCAGTATTTT	CASSPSGGSTDTQYF
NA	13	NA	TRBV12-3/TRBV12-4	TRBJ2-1	TGTGCCAGCAGTACTAGCTTCAACAATGAGCAGTTCTTC	CASSTSFNNEQFF
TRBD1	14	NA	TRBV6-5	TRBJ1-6	TGTGCCAGCAGTCGACAGGGGGCGAATTCACCCCTCCACTTT	CASSRQGANSPLHF
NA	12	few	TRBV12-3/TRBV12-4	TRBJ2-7	TGTGCCAGCAGTTTTTGGGGTTACGAGCAGTACTTC	CASSFWGYEQYF
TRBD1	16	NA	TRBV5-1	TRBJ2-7	TGCGCCAGCAGCCTTCTCGGGACAGGGTTGGACTACGAGCAGTACTTC	CASSLLGTGLDYEQYF
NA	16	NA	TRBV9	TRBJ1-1	TGTGCCAGCAGCGTAGCTACGGGAGGGTGGAACACTGAAGCTTTCTTT	CASSVATGGWNTEAFF
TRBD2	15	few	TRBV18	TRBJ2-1	TGTGCCAGCTCACCCCCCGGGACTACCCACAATGAGCAGTTCTTC	CASSPPGTTHNEQFF
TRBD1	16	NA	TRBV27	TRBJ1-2	TGTGCCAGCAGTCCCCGATCCCCTACAGGGGTTTATGGCTACACCTTC	CASSPRSPTGVYGYTF
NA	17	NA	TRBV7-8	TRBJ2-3	TGTGCCAGCAGTCCCCCGGAGCTACTAACTAGCACAGATACGCAGTATTTT	CASSPPELLTSTDTQYF
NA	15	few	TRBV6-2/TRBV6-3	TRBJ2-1	TGTGCCAGCATCGCTGGGGGGGGGGCCCGGGATGAGCAGTTCTTC	CASIAGGGARDEQFF
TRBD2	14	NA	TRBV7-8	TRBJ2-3	TGTGCCAGCAGCCCGGGGAGGGTCACAGATACGCAGTATTTT	CASSPGRVTDTQYF
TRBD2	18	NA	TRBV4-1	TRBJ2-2	TGCGCCAGCAGCCAAGGGACTAGTTATTTTTCGAACACCGGGGAGCTGTTTTTT	CASSQGTSYFSNTGELFF
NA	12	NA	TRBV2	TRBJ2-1	TGTGCCAGCAGTGGTAGCGGCAATGAGCAGTTCTTC	CASSGSGNEQFF
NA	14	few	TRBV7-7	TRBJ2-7	TGTGCCAGCAGCTTAGAACCAGGCTCCTACGAGCAGTACTTC	CASSLEPGSYEQYF
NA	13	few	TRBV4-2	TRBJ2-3	TGTGCCAGCAGCCAACCGTCGACAGATACGCAGTATTTT	CASSQPSTDTQYF
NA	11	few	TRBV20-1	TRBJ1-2	TGCAGTGCTAGAGTGGACTATGGCTACACCTTC	CSARVDYGYTF
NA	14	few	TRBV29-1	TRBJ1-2	TGCAGCGTTGATCCCCGGGAGTTTTCCTATGGCTACACCTTC	CSVDPREFSYGYTF
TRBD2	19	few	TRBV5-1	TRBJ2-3	TGCGCCAGCAGCTTGGCCGCGACTAGCGGGGGGGATATCACAGATACGCAGTATTTT	CASSLAATSGGDITDTQYF
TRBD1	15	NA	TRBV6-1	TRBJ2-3	TGTGCCAGCAACCCCCGGACAGGGAGCACAGATACGCAGTATTTT	CASNPRTGSTDTQYF
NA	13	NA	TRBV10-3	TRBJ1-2	TGTGCCATCAGTGACGGACCCCTCGCTGGCTACACCTTC	CAISDGPLAGYTF
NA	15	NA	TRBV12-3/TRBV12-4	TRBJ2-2	TGTGCCAGCAGTCACTCAGGGTCTTTAACCGGGGAGCTGTTTTTT	CASSHSGSLTGELFF
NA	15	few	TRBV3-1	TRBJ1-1	TGTGCCAGCAGCCAAACGCAGGGAGGGGGTAATGAAGCTTTCTTT	CASSQTQGGGNEAFF
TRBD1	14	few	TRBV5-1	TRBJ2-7	TGCGCCAGCAGCTTTGTAGGGGGCGGCGACGAGCAGTACTTC	CASSFVGGGDEQYF
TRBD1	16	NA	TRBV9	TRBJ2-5	TGTGCCAGCAGCGTAGATAGGGGGCTAAGGGGAGAGACCCAGTACTTC	CASSVDRGLRGETQYF
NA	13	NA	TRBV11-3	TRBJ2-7	TGTGCCAGCAGCTTAGATACTTCGGACGAGCAGTACTTC	CASSLDTSDEQYF
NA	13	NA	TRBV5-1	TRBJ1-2	TGCGCCAGCAGCTTCCGGGACAACTATGGCTACACCTTC	CASSFRDNYGYTF
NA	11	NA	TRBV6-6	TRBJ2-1	TGTGCCAGCAGTTATCAGGGGCGAATGTTCTTC	CASSYQGRMFF
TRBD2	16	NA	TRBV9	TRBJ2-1	TGTGCCAGCGGCGGGGGATCTAATTACCCGTACAATGAGCAGTTCTTC	CASGGGSNYPYNEQFF
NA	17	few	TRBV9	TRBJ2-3	TGTGCCAGCAGCGTCCCTTCGAAGGGGGGTGGCACAGATACGCAGTATTTT	CASSVPSKGGGTDTQYF
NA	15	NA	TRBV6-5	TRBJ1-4	TGTGCCAGCAGTCCCCACACAGCAACTAATGAAAAACTGTTTTTT	CASSPHTATNEKLFF
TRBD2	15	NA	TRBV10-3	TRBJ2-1	TGTGCCATCACCAAGGGACTAGCGGGGCACAATGAGCAGTTCTTC	CAITKGLAGHNEQFF
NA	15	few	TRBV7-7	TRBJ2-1	TGTGCTAGCAGCGCAGGGGGGGACGCGCCCCGGGAGCAGTTCTTC	CASSAGGDAPREQFF
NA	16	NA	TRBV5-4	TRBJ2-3	TGTGCCAGCAGCTTGGCTCTCGCGGCTACCACAGATACGCAGTATTTT	CASSLALAATTDTQYF
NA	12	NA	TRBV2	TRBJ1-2	TGTGCCAGCGCGGGGGCTGTTTATGGCTACACCTTC	CASAGAVYGYTF
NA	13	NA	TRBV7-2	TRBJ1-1	TGTGCCAGCAGCTCCCCTAGGGACACTGAAGCTTTCTTT	CASSSPRDTEAFF
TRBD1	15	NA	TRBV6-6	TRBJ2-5	TGTGCCAGCAGCACTGGTGCAGGGGGCGTAGAGACCCAGTACTTC	CASSTGAGGVETQYF
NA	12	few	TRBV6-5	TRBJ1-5	TGTGCCAGCAGGGCCGGCAATCAGCCCCAGCATTTT	CASRAGNQPQHF
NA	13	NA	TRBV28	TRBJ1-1	TGTGCCAGCAGGGATTGGGGGTTCGCTGAAGCTTTCTTT	CASRDWGFAEAFF
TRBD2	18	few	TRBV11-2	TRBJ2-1	TGTGCCAGCAGCTTATACGGCGGGGGGCCGACTAGATACAATGAGCAGTTCTTC	CASSLYGGGPTRYNEQFF
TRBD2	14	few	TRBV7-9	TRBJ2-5	TGTGCCAGCAGCTTTACTAGCGGGCAAGAGACCCAGTACTTC	CASSFTSGQETQYF
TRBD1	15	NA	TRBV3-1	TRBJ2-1	TGTACCAGCAGCCAAGAAGGGACAGGTAACAATGAGCAGTTCTTC	CTSSQEGTGNNEQFF
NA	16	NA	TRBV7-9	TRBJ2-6	TGTGCCAGCAGTTTCGGGGGTCTAACTGGGGCCAACGTCCTGACTTTC	CASSFGGLTGANVLTF
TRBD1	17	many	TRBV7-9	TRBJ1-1	TGTGCCAGCAGGCCTCCCTTAAGGACAGGGCCCAACACTGAAGCTTTCTTT	CASRPPLRTGPNTEAFF
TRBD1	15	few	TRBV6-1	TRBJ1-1	TGTGCCAGCAGTGAAGCGGGGACAGTGAACACTGAAGCTTTCTTT	CASSEAGTVNTEAFF
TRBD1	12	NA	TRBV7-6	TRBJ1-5	TGTGCCAGCAGCCCAAGGGACAGCCTTCTGCATTTT	CASSPRDSLLHF
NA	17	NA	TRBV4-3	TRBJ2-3	TGCGCCAGCAGCCAATCACCGACTGCCGGTGGAGTTGATACGCAGTATTTT	CASSQSPTAGGVDTQYF
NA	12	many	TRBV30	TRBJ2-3	TGTGCCTGGAACCGACCCACAGATACGCAGTATTTT	CAWNRPTDTQYF
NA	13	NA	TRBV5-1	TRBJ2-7	TGCGCCAGCAGCTTGGCGGCATACTACGAGCAGTACTTC	CASSLAAYYEQYF
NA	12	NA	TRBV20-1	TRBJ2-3	TGCAGTGCTAGAGATTACGGGGATACGCAGTATTTT	CSARDYGDTQYF
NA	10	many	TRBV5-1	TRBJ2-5	TGCGCCAGACTTCAAGAGACCCAGTACTTC	CARLQETQYF